These 32 T cell receptor beta chains came from one sample sequenced in a study of tissue T cells after allogeneic stem cell transplantation. Time point defined: mouse harvest day 14 after allogeneic transplant. The graft held 10^6 splenic CD5+ T cells and 10^7 T-cell-depleted bone marrow cells. Libraries were prepared by immunoSEQ multiplex PCR; TCRdb keeps only in-frame clonotypes and omits some of them. This sample has about 4,600 clones, with almost 50% found just once. The sample comprised lymph node tissue. Source of these receptors: a female BALB/c mouse given C57BL/6 T cells with graft-versus-host disease after an allogeneic hematopoietic cell transplant.

About this clone itself: The listed genes are named as in mouse. The read gets to within 1 residue of the CDR3 end, and the germline J gene fills in the rest. The V gene is TRBV24, the J gene TRBJ2-5; 11 nucleotides agree with TRBD2. Losses at the gene ends were 4 bases for V and 6 bases for J; bases not matched to a gene: 3. This CDR3 has 14 residues. Per the germline V gene, CDR1 is KGHTA and CDR2 is FRNEEI. CDR3 protein: CASSPDWGDDTQYF. The DNA read from the CDR3 is TGTGCCAGCAGTCCGGACTGGGGGGACGACACCCAGTAC.

On this clone itself: Mouse gene names and germline throughout. Coverage ceases 1 residue before the CDR3 finishes, and the germline J gene fills in the end. The chain has TRBV14 and TRBJ2-5; D not resolved. The CDR3 covers 13 residues. Trimming pared 0 bases from V and 3 bases from J, leaving 5 bases between. Germline V gene lookup returns CDR1 SGHDT and CDR2 FRDEAV. CDR3 sequence: CASSFYRQDTQYF. Partial CDR3 DNA: TGTGCCAGCAGTTTCTACAGACAAGACACCCAGTAC. The variable domain in full, completed from reference TRBV14 and TRBJ2-5, reads EAGVTQSPRYAVLQEGQAVSFWCDPISGHDTLYWYQQPRDQGPQLLVYFRDEAVIDNSQLPSDRFSAVRPKGTNSTLKIQSAKQGDTATYLCASSFYRQDTQYFGPGTRLLVL.

Details on this clone: The genes and germline here are from mouse. The read ends 1 residue shy of where the CDR3 ends; the end is completed using the germline J gene. This chain links TRBV2 with TRBJ2-7, with 8 nucleotides matching TRBD2. Germline values: CDR1 LGHNA, CDR2 YSYQKL. The junction had 5 bases not matched to a gene; V was cut back by 1 base and J by 0 bases. The CDR3 is 16 residues long. Here the CDR3 reads CASSQGSGGLSYEQYF. The sequenced CDR3 bases are TGTGCCAGCAGCCAAGGTTCTGGGGGGCTCTCCTATGAACAGTAC.

Concerning this clone: Here the gene names and germline are mouse. The CDR3 end lies 1 residue beyond the end of the read and is filled in from the germline J gene. The J gene is TRBJ2-2, the V gene TRBV26, with 7 bases identical to TRBD1. Germline V gene sequence: CDR1 KGHPV, CDR2 FQNQEV (reference sequence). The CDR3 sequence is 16 residues long. J was trimmed by 1 base and V by 6 bases; bases with no gene match: 8. CDR3 loop: CASSLGQVQNTGQLYF. CDR3 DNA, as far as it was read: TGTGCCAGCAGCCTTGGACAGGTCCAAAACACCGGGCAGCTCTAC.

By sample share, this clone is medium-sized (0.01 to 0.1%). Genes here carry mouse names. The read gets to within 1 residue of the CDR3 end, and the germline J gene fills in the rest. This chain connects TRBV17 to TRBJ1-4, with 8 bases that match TRBD1. CDR3 size: 15 residues. Germline CDR1 MNHDT, CDR2 YYDKIL. The V and J ends lost 0 bases and 3 bases, in that order; junction bases with no gene match: 0. Partial CDR3 DNA: TGTGCTAGCAGTAGAGACAGGGGGCCCAACGAAAGATTATTT. Its protein is CASSRDRGPNERLF. The full CDR3 is CASSRDRGPNERLFF. Complete variable domain (other parts from reference TRBV17 and TRBJ1-4): DTTVKQNPRYKLARVGKPVNLICSQTMNHDTMYWYQKKPNQAPKLLLFYYDKILNREADTFEKFQSSRPNNSFCSLYIGSAGLEYSAMYLCASSRDRGPNERLFFGHGTKLSVL.

About this clone: Genes and germline come from the mouse. The read terminates 1 residue before the CDR3 end, so the remaining end is supplied by the germline J gene. The V and J genes are TRBV26 and TRBJ2-4; D remains ambiguous. The CDR3 length is 13 residues. V was pared by 4 bases and J by 1 base, with 6 bases between. The germline gives CDR1 KGHPV, CDR2 FQNQEV (reference sequence). The DNA read from the CDR3 is TGTGCCAGCAGTCGGGCGGGTCAAAACACCTTGTAC. It translates to CASSRAGQNTLY. The full-length CDR3 reads as CASSRAGQNTLYF.

Sample share makes this clone medium-sized (0.01 to 0.1%). Germline and genes here are mouse. Read data end 1 residue before the CDR3 end; the end is taken from the germline J gene. This chain joins TRBV3 and TRBJ1-3; no firm D call. Germline V gives CDR1 SNHLY, CDR2 FYNGKV (reference sequence). V lost 5 bases, J lost 0 bases, and 5 bases lay in between. The CDR3 runs to 13 residues. The CDR3 spells CASSQDSGNTLYF. The CDR3 DNA, read in part, is TGTGCCAGCAGCCAGGATTCTGGAAATACGCTCTAT.

Turning to this clone: Gene names and germline refer to mouse. The CDR3 end is not reached by the read, which stops 1 residue before it; the germline J gene fills it in. The V and J genes are TRBV12-2 and TRBJ2-5; 9 bases are shared with TRBD2. The V gene end was trimmed by 4 bases and the J gene end by 5 bases; junction bases not matched to a gene: 6. Germline CDR1 SGHLS, CDR2 HYDKME. CDR3 length: 14 residues. The sequenced CDR3 bases are TGTGCCAGCTCCAATGGGGGGGCGCGAGACACCCAGTAC. Its translation is CASSNGGARDTQY. The full CDR3 protein reads CASSNGGARDTQYF. The whole variable domain, filled in from reference TRBV12-2 and TRBJ2-5, reads NSGVVQSPRYIIKGKGERSILKCIPISGHLSVAWYQQTQGQELKFFIQHYDKMERDKGNLPSRFSVQQFDDYHSEMNMSALELEDSAVYFCASSNGGARDTQYFGPGTRLLVL.

This clone is termed medium-sized. Gene labels here are mouse ones. The read falls 1 residue short of the CDR3 end, and the missing part is taken from the germline J gene. This chain links TRBV2 with TRBJ1-4; D gene ambiguous. The CDR3 loop spans 13 amino acids. CDR1 is LGHNA and CDR2 is YSYQKL in the germline V gene. The V gene lost 10 bases and the J gene lost 0 bases, with 9 bases spanning the gap. CDR3 region: CATGTISNERLFF. Incomplete CDR3 DNA: TGTGCCACCGGAACAATTTCCAACGAAAGATTATTT.

Worth noting for this clone: Germline and genes: mouse. CDR3 bases read: TGTGCCAGCAGTCTGTTGCCGGGACAGGCAAACACAGAAGTCTTC. Translated, it gives CASSLLPGQANTEVF. The full CDR3 protein is CASSLLPGQANTEVFF. The chain joins TRBV26 to TRBJ1-1, with 8 bases lining up with TRBD1. The CDR3 end falls 1 residue outside the read, so it is completed with the germline J gene. The CDR3 is 16 amino acids. Trimming at V came to 1 base and at J to 0 bases, leaving 4 bases not matched to a gene. Per germline, CDR1 KGHPV and CDR2 FQNQEV (reference sequence).

This clone showed up just a few times. The germline and genes are mouse ones. Other nucleotide sequences in the sample specify the same CDR3. The CDR3 DNA, read in part, is TGTGCAAGCAGCTTAGAGACTGGGGGGGAGGAACAGTAC. It translates to CASSLETGGEEQY. The whole CDR3 sequence is CASSLETGGEEQYF. V and J are TRBV16 and TRBJ2-7; 11 bases are a match to TRBD2. The read ends 1 residue before the CDR3 terminus; that terminus is restored from the germline J gene. After removal of 0 bases from V and 7 bases from J, the junction contained 2 bases not matched to a gene. CDR3 size: 14 residues. Germline V gene sequence: CDR1 SGHSA, CDR2 FRNQAP.

This clone was observed a few times. The gene names given are mouse names. CDR3 sequence reads: CASLRDAEQFF. The DNA read from the CDR3 is TGTGCCAGCCTCAGGGATGCTGAGCAGTTC. The chain joins TRBV26 to TRBJ2-1; maybe TRBD1 (5 bases). The read ends 1 residue early relative to the CDR3; the germline J gene fills the gap. Trimming stripped 8 bases from V and 5 bases from J, with 7 bases between. Germline-derived CDR1 and CDR2 are KGHPV and FQNQEV (reference sequence). The CDR3 totals 11 residues. The variable domain in full, completed from reference TRBV26 and TRBJ2-1, reads NSKVIQTPRYLVKGQGQKAKMRCIPEKGHPVVFWYQQNKNNEFKFLINFQNQEVLQQIDMTEKRFSAECPSNSPCSLEIQSSEAGDSALYLCASLRDAEQFFGPGTRLTVL.

This clone rates as large (0.1 to 1%). Mouse names are used for the genes. The CDR3 end lies 1 residue beyond the end of the read and is filled in from the germline J gene. The chain recombines TRBV19 with TRBJ1-3; 9 positions match TRBD1. Germline CDR1 reads FNHDT; CDR2 reads SITEND (reference sequence). CDR3 length: 15 residues. V dropped 0 bases and J dropped 3; count of bases not matched to a gene: 1. The CDR3 DNA, read in part, is TGTGCCAGCAGTATAGAGGACAGGGGTGGAAATACGCTCTAT. Its translation is CASSIEDRGGNTLY. The full CDR3 is CASSIEDRGGNTLYF. The full variable domain, in which reference TRBV19 and TRBJ1-3 provide the parts outside the CDR3, is GGIITQTPKFLIGQEGQKLTLKCQQNFNHDTMYWYRQDSGKGLRLIYYSITENDLQKGDLSEGYDASREKKSSFSLTVTSAQKNEMAVFLCASSIEDRGGNTLYFGEGSRLIVV.

This clone came up a few times. Any gene name here is a mouse gene name. The read halts 1 residue ahead of the CDR3 end, with the missing end drawn from the germline J gene. The rearrangement links TRBV13-3 to TRBJ2-7; D not certain. Trimming took off 5 bases at V and 2 bases at J, with 8 bases between the two ends. CDR1 NNHDY and CDR2 SYVADS come from the germline V gene. The CDR3 is made up of 12 amino acids. Partial CDR3 DNA: TGTGCCAGCAGCCCAGACACCTATGAACAGTAC. Translated, it gives CASSPDTYEQY. The complete CDR3 protein is CASSPDTYEQYF.

This clone was seen only a few times. The genes and germline here are from mouse. The CDR3 end lies 1 residue beyond the end of the read and is filled in from the germline J gene. This chain uses TRBV2 with TRBJ2-4; 13 bases are a match to TRBD2. The CDR3 runs 16 residues. The V and J ends lost 0 bases and 5 bases, in that order; junction bases with no gene match: 2. Germline V gives CDR1 LGHNA, CDR2 YSYQKL. CDR3 in amino acids: CASSQDRDWGGNTLYF. The CDR3 DNA, read in part, is TGTGCCAGCAGCCAAGACCGGGACTGGGGGGGAAACACCTTGTAC.

Comments on this clone: Any gene name here is a mouse gene name. The CDR3 end is not reached by the read, which stops 1 residue before it; the germline J gene fills it in. The rearrangement joins TRBV13-2 to TRBJ1-3, with D unclear. V was cut by 0 bases and J by 0 bases, with 7 bases left in between. The CDR3 is made up of 15 amino acids. Germline assignment: CDR1 NNHNN and CDR2 SYGAGS (reference sequence). The CDR3 DNA, read in part, is TGTGCCAGCGGTGATGGAGGGTATTCTGGAAATACGCTCTAT. Translated, it gives CASGDGGYSGNTLY. The full CDR3 reads CASGDGGYSGNTLYF.

This clone counts as large. Genes here carry mouse names. The read finishes 1 residue shy of the CDR3 end, and the germline J gene is used to complete it. V is TRBV26 and J is TRBJ2-4; D remains ambiguous. CDR1 and CDR2 from the germline V gene are KGHPV and FQNQEV (reference sequence). Trimming took 4 bases from V and 0 from J, leaving 8 bases between them. CDR3 length equals 14 residues. The chain's CDR3 is CASSPRRSQNTLYF. CDR3 DNA, as far as it was read: TGTGCCAGCAGTCCCCGCAGAAGTCAAAACACCTTGTAC.

As concerns this clone: Gene names are mouse gene names. The read falls 1 residue short of the CDR3 end, and the missing part is taken from the germline J gene. The chain joins TRBV12-2 to TRBJ1-2; no reliable D call. From germline, CDR1 is SGHLS and CDR2 HYDKME. V was shortened by 0 bases and J by 1 base, with 5 bases between the two germline ends. This CDR3 has 13 residues. The CDR3 bases that were read are TGTGCCAGCTCTCTCGACCGAAACTCCGACTACACC. Translated: CASSLDRNSDYT. The whole CDR3 region reads CASSLDRNSDYTF. The variable domain in full, with the rest retrieved from reference TRBV12-2 and TRBJ1-2, is NSGVVQSPRYIIKGKGERSILKCIPISGHLSVAWYQQTQGQELKFFIQHYDKMERDKGNLPSRFSVQQFDDYHSEMNMSALELEDSAVYFCASSLDRNSDYTFGSGTRLLVI.

A single count supports this clone. The listed genes are named as in mouse. The read terminates 1 residue before the CDR3 end, so the remaining end is supplied by the germline J gene. J is TRBJ1-1 and V is TRBV24; D ambiguous. There are 15 residues in the CDR3. Germline CDR1 is KGHTA and CDR2 is FRNEEI. The V end lost 0 bases, the J end lost 1 base, and 9 bases lay between the germline ends. CDR3 DNA (partial): TGTGCCAGCAGTCTGTATTCGGGAGGAAACACAGAAGTCTTC. Protein: CASSLYSGGNTEVF. The whole CDR3 sequence is CASSLYSGGNTEVFF.

On this clone itself: Mouse gene names and germline throughout. The read falls 1 residue short of the CDR3 end, and the missing part is taken from the germline J gene. The chain joins TRBV3 to TRBJ2-4; TRBD1 aligns across 8 bases. With 5 bases clipped from V and 7 bases from J, the junction kept 8 bases outside the gene matches. CDR1 is SNHLY and CDR2 is FYNGKV in the germline V gene (reference sequence). The CDR3 totals 14 residues. This chain's CDR3 is CASSLRTGRDTLYF. The covered CDR3 bases are TGTGCCAGCAGCCTACGGACAGGGAGGGACACCTTGTAC.

Relative to its sample, this clone is medium-sized. Mouse gene names and germline throughout. The observed sequence ends 1 residue before the CDR3 terminus, with the missing tail filled in from the germline J gene. The chain is built from TRBV3 and TRBJ2-1, with 8 bases that match TRBD1. Trimming removed 5 bases from V and 3 bases from J; junction bases left unmatched: 6. The CDR3 consists of 15 residues. Germline V gene data show CDR1 as SNHLY and CDR2 as FYNGKV (reference sequence). CDR3 bases read: TGTGCCAGCAGCCCACAGGGGGGTGGCTATGCTGAGCAGTTC. This codes for CASSPQGGGYAEQF. The CDR3 reads in full as CASSPQGGGYAEQFF.

Of note for this clone: Mouse gene names apply. This CDR3 reads CASSGNSGNTLYF. The part of the CDR3 DNA that was read is TGTGCCAGCTCCGGGAATTCTGGAAATACGCTCTAT. The chain joins TRBV13-2 to TRBJ1-3, with D unclear. The read is 1 residue too short to cover the CDR3 end, so that end is filled in from the germline J gene. Germline V CDR1 and CDR2: NNHNN, SYGAGS (reference sequence). Trimming stripped 7 bases from V and 0 bases from J, with 8 bases between. This CDR3 is 13 amino acids long.

Points on this clone: The junction and the germline gene differ at one end; a read error may be behind it. Genes and germline are mouse. The CDR3 DNA, read in part, is TGTGCCAGCAGCCAGGGCGGAAACATCTTGTAC. It codes for CASSQGGNILY. The full CDR3 reads CASSQGGNILYF. V gene TRBV15 combines with J gene TRBJ2-4, with D possibly matching TRBD1 (5 bases). The sequence runs out 1 residue before the end of the CDR3; the remainder is reconstructed from the germline J gene. There are 12 residues in the CDR3. The V gene's germline CDR1 is SGHND and CDR2 FRSKSL.

Comment on this clone: Gene labels here are mouse ones. From the germline J gene comes the end of the CDR3, since the read stops 1 residue before it. This chain uses TRBV13-3 with TRBJ1-1; possible D gene TRBD1, 5 bases. Germline-derived CDR1 and CDR2 are NNHDY and SYVADS. V lost 1 base and J lost 1, with 8 bases in between. CDR3 length: 14 residues. The part of the CDR3 DNA that was read is TGTGCCAGCAGTGATCCGGGGGGGAACACAGAAGTCTTC. It encodes CASSDPGGNTEVF. The entire CDR3 protein is CASSDPGGNTEVFF.

Concerning this clone: Germline and genes here are mouse. Partial CDR3 DNA: TGTGCCAGCTCTCTGGGACTGGGGTATGAACAGTAC. It encodes CASSLGLGYEQY. The whole CDR3 sequence reads CASSLGLGYEQYF. The chain joins TRBV12-2 to TRBJ2-7; 10 bases match TRBD2. The observed sequence ends 1 residue before the CDR3 terminus, with the missing tail filled in from the germline J gene. J was trimmed by 4 bases and V by 1 base; bases with no gene match: 0. Germline lookup yields CDR1 SGHLS and CDR2 HYDKME. The CDR3 has 13 amino acids.

As concerns this clone: The genes are named according to mouse. The CDR3 goes on 1 residue after the read ends, and that part is filled in from the germline J gene. V is TRBV29 and J is TRBJ2-4; 12 bases are shared with TRBD1. Trimming removed 5 bases from V and 2 bases from J; junction bases left unmatched: 5. This CDR3 region has 16 residues. Looked up from germline, CDR1 is MSHET and CDR2 is SYDVDS. CDR3 region: CASSAGTGGFQNTLYF. Incomplete CDR3 DNA: TGTGCTAGCAGTGCCGGGACAGGGGGCTTTCAAAACACCTTGTAC.

The count of this clone is one. Mouse names are used for the genes. The read ends 1 residue before the CDR3 terminus; that terminus is restored from the germline J gene. The chain links TRBV26 to TRBJ2-1; D remains unclear. The CDR3 length is 15 residues. Germline CDR1 is KGHPV and CDR2 is FQNQEV (reference sequence). Trimming took 3 bases from V and 3 from J, leaving 12 bases between them. CDR3 amino acids: CASSLTRQTYAEQFF. The CDR3 DNA, read in part, is TGTGCCAGCAGTCTAACGAGACAAACCTATGCTGAGCAGTTC.

This clone has only a few counts. Genes and germline come from the mouse. The CDR3 DNA, read in part, is TGTGCTAGCAGTTTATCCCGCCACAGGGAAAGTCAAAACACCTTGTAC. Translated, it gives CASSLSRHRESQNTLY. The CDR3, in full, reads CASSLSRHRESQNTLYF. The chain links TRBV29 to TRBJ2-4, with D possibly TRBD1 on 6 matching bases. The CDR3 extends 1 residue past the end of the read, so its final part is completed from the germline J gene. There are 17 residues in the CDR3. The germline V gene has CDR1 MSHET and CDR2 SYDVDS. V was cut by 0 bases and J by 0 bases, with 13 bases left in between.

About this clone: Gene names and germline refer to mouse. With the read ending 1 residue before the CDR3 end, the germline J gene is used to fill in that end. The rearrangement uses TRBV14 and TRBJ1-1; D may be TRBD1 (6 bases). The germline V gene has CDR1 SGHDT and CDR2 FRDEAV. V was pared by 2 bases and J by 4 bases, with 9 bases between. This CDR3 contains 13 residues. CDR3: CASSLGGLTEVFF. CDR3 DNA, as far as it was read: TGTGCCAGCAGTTTGGGGGGGCTCACAGAAGTCTTC. Full variable domain (rest looked up from reference TRBV14 and TRBJ1-1): EAGVTQSPRYAVLQEGQAVSFWCDPISGHDTLYWYQQPRDQGPQLLVYFRDEAVIDNSQLPSDRFSAVRPKGTNSTLKIQSAKQGDTATYLCASSLGGLTEVFFGKGTRLTVV.

In regard to this clone: Here the gene names and germline are mouse. The CDR3 end lies 1 residue beyond the end of the read and is filled in from the germline J gene. The rearrangement joins TRBV16 to TRBJ2-3, with a tentative D call TRBD1 (6 bases). V lost 4 bases to trimming and J lost 4 bases, with 12 bases between them. Germline lookup yields CDR1 SGHSA and CDR2 FRNQAP. This CDR3 spans 14 amino acids. The CDR3 loop is CASSSAGTTETLYF. The CDR3 DNA, read in part, is TGTGCAAGCAGCTCCGCCGGGACAACAGAAACGCTGTAT.

This clone was seen a few times. Gene names are the mouse ones. The read gets to within 1 residue of the CDR3 end, and the germline J gene fills in the rest. The chain recombines TRBV26 with TRBJ2-5, with TRBD1 matching over 10 bases. V shed 5 bases and J 7 bases; nucleotides not matched to a gene: 6. The germline gives CDR1 KGHPV, CDR2 FQNQEV (reference sequence). The CDR3 consists of 14 residues. The CDR3 protein is CASSLGQGMNTQYF. Incomplete CDR3 DNA: TGTGCCAGCAGTTTGGGACAGGGGATGAACACCCAGTAC.

A remark on this clone: Genes and germline come from the mouse. The read ends 1 residue shy of where the CDR3 ends; the end is completed using the germline J gene. The rearrangement joins TRBV13-2 to TRBJ2-7, with 7 bases that match TRBD2. This CDR3 has 14 amino acids. The germline V gene encodes CDR1 NNHNN and CDR2 SYGAGS (reference sequence). J was trimmed by 3 bases and V by 3 bases; bases with no gene match: 6. The CDR3 DNA, read in part, is TGTGCCAGCGGTGGTATCTGGGGGAACTATGAACAGTAC. This codes for CASGGIWGNYEQY. The whole CDR3 protein reads CASGGIWGNYEQYF.